The clone carrying this TCR beta chain was counted a single time. Its target is not known. With the library built for alpha chains, this beta chain is off target and its frequency is not meaningful. The data stem from a study of spatial heterogeneity in lung cancer. Study-wide context: The count of detected beta-chain sequences consistently exceeded that of alpha-chain sequences.

Time point noted: sample taken at primary tumor resection. Whole RNA obtained from tumor, nontumor lung or frozen PBMC underwent sequencing without sorting. Unique molecular identifiers tagged every individual TCR cDNA molecule. Each CDR3 protein gets one entry after TCRdb re-called the 5' RACE reads with MiXCR. Counted here are around 4,100 distinct CDR3 sequences, about 55% occurring once; the ten biggest clones make up over 60%. Germline V lookup: CDR1 LGHDT, CDR2 YNNKEL (reference sequence). Trimming took off 4 bases at V and 4 bases at J, with 2 bases between the two ends. This CDR3 is built from 11 residues. Overall study results and limits: Resection blood, more than follow-up blood, showed ubiquitous expanded tumor TCRs.

The V and J genes are TRBV3-1 and TRBJ2-1, with D hard to call. The TCR was taken from a female donor with early-stage non-small cell lung cancer. The material was PBMCs, obtained at surgery. The chain's CDR3 is CASSLYNEQFF. In DNA, the CDR3 is TGTGCCAGCAGCCTTTACAATGAGCAGTTCTTC.